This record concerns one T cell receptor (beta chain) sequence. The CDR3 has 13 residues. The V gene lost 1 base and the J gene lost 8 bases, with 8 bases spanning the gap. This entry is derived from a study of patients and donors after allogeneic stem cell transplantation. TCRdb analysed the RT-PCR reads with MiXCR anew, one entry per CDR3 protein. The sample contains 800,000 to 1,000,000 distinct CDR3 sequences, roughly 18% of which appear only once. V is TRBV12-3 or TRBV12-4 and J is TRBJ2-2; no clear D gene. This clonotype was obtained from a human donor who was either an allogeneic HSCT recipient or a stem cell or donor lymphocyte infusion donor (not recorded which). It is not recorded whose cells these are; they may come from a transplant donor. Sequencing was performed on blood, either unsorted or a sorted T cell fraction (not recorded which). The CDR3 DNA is TGTGCCAGCAGTTTAGTTCCCGGGGGGGAGCTGTTTTTT. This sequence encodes CASSLVPGGELFF.